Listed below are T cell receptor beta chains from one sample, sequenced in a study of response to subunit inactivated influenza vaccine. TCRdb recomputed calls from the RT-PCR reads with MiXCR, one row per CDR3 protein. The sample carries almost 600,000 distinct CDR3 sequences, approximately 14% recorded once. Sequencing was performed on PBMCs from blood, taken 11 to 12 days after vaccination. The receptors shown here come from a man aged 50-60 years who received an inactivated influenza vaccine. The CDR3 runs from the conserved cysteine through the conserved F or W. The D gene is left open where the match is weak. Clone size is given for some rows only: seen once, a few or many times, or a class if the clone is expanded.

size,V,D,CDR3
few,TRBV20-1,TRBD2,CSARSGRVDGELFF
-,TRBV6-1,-,CASSEASAAWDQPQHF
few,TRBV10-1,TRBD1,CASTQTGSGSGELFF
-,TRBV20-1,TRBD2,CSARDSPIKAGGLYNEQFF
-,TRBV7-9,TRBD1,CASTRQGADTQYF
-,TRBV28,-,CASSFWTNTDTQYF
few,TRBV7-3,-,CASRGEWGNLSYEQYF
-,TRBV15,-,CATSREDRNQPQHF
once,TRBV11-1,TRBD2,CASSLASGGALLAEQFF
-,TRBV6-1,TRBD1,CASSRTGSNEQFF
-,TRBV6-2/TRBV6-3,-,CASRYGPTDTQYF
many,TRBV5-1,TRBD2,CASSPGTSGTVIQETQYF
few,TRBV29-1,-,CSVRDGGSYEQYF
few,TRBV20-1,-,CSARMKRGYEQFF
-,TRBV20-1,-,CSATVRAPPYNEQFF
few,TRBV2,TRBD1,CASSEPTGVSTDTQYF
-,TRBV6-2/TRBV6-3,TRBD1,CASSYPATGNYGYTF
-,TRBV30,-,CAWNGGGLSTDTQYF
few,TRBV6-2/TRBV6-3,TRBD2,CASSNRLAGVREETQYF
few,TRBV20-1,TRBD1,CSARGGDRGYEQYF
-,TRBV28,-,CASSDLQGSYEQYF
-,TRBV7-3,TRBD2,CASSLLAGVPDTQYF
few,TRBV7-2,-,CASSLVEGPNEQFF
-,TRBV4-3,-,CASSQDRVGGNTEAFF
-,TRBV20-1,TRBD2,CSASTSGRADTQYF
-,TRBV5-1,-,CASRRDTGELFF
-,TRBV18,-,CASSPPVLSQFF
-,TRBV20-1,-,CSAIPAAGNYNEQFF
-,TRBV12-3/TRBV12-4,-,CASSLTQGGEQYF
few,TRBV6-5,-,CASSYGGLLSSYNSPLHF
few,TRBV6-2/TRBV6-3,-,CASGRATNQPQHF
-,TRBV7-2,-,CASSLIARGSYNSPLHF
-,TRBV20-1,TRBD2,CSATPGISGGPSTDTQYF
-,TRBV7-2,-,CASSLRSLNTGELFF
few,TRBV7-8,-,CASVGVGNTIYF
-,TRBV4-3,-,CASSPKVSYEQYF
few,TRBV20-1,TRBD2,CSARAPGLAGGTDTQYF
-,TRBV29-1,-,CSVVARGETQYF
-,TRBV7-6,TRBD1,CASSLYRGTYNEQFF
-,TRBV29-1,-,CSVVGNQETQYF
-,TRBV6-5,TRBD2,CASSYASGSYNEQFF
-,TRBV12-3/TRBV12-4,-,CASSLSAVNEQYF
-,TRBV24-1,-,CATSDWGTQFF
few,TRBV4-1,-,CASSQGRGSNEQFF
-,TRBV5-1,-,CASSIETGTYEQYF
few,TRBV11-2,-,CASSLGRQRGETQYF
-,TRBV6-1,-,CASNPGVNYEQYF
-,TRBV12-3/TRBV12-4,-,CASSRMGPRTGELFF
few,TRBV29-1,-,CSALLTGFDEQYF
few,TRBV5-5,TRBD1,CASSFPGTGENSPLHF
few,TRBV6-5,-,CASSYVGISPLHF